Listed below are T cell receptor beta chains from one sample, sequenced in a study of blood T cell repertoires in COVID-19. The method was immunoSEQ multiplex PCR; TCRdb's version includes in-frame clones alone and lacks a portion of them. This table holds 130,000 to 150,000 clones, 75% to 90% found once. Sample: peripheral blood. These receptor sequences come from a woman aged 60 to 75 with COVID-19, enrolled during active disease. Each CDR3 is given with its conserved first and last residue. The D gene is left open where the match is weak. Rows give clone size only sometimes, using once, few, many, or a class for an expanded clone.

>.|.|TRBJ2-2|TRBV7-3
TGTGCCAGCAGCTTAATGGGCCCAACGTACGGGGAGCTGTTTTTT
CASSLMGPTYGELFF
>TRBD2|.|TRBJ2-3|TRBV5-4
TGTGCCAGCAGCTTACTAGCGGGGGGAAATACGCAGTATTTT
CASSLLAGGNTQYF
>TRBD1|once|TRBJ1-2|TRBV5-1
TGCGCCAGCAGCTCAAGGACAGGGGGCAACTATGGCTACACCTTC
CASSSRTGGNYGYTF
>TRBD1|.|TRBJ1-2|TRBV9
TGTGCCAGCAGCGTAGCTACGGGACAGGGAGTGGGCTACACCTTC
CASSVATGQGVGYTF
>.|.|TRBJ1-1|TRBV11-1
TGTGCCAGCAGTTCCGCCGGAGACACTGAAGCTTTCTTT
CASSSAGDTEAFF
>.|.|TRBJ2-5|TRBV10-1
TGCGCCAGCCTCGGTGGTTCAGAGACCCAGTACTTC
CASLGGSETQYF
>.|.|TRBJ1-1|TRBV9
TGTGCCAGCAGCGCCAGTGGGGGGGTGAACACTGAAGCTTTCTTT
CASSASGGVNTEAFF
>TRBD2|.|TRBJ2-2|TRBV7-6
TGTGCCAGCAGCCCTCGGACTAGCGGGTTCGGGGAGCTGTTTTTT
CASSPRTSGFGELFF
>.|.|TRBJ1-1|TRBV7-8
TGTGCCAGCAGCCTAATCAGGGGTGAAGCTTTCTTT
CASSLIRGEAFF
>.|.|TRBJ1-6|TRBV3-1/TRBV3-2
TGTGCCAGCAGCCCAAGCCCCAGACAGGCGGATCCATCCCTCCACTTT
CASSPSPRQADPSLHF
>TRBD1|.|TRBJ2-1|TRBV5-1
TGCGCCAGCAGCTCTGACAGGGGCGGGGATGAGCAGTTCTTC
CASSSDRGGDEQFF
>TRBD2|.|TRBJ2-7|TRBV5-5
TGTGCCAGCAGCTTGGCTTTTAGCGGGTTGTACGAGCAGTACTTC
CASSLAFSGLYEQYF
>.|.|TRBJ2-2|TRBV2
TGTGCCAGCAGTGATCTCAGGGGTGACACCGGGGAGCTGTTTTTT
CASSDLRGDTGELFF
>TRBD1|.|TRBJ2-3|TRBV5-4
TGTGCCAGCAGCCCGTCGACAGGGATTGGGGCAGATACGCAGTATTTT
CASSPSTGIGADTQYF
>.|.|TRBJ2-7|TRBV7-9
TGTGCCAGCAGCCTCCCTCCGGGGGACGAGCAGTACTTC
CASSLPPGDEQYF
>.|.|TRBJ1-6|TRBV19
TGTGCCAGTAGTATAGTACCGTGGACAGCTAATAATTCACCCCTCCACTTT
CASSIVPWTANNSPLHF
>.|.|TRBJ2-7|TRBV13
TGTGCCAGCAGCTTCAGGGTCGGGTACGAGCAGTACTTC
CASSFRVGYEQYF
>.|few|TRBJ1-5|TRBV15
TGTGCCACCAGCAGAGATCGAGAGGAGGGTAAGCATTTT
CATSRDREEGKHF
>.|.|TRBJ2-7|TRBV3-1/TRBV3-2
TGTGCCAGCAGCCAAACTAGCTACGAGCAGTACTTC
CASSQTSYEQYF
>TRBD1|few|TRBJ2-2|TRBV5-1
TGCGCCAGCAGCCGGACAGGGGAAAGGTCCGGGGAGCTGTTTTTT
CASSRTGERSGELFF
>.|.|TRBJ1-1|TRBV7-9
TGTGCCAGCAGCTTACCGGGGTCTGAAGCTTTCTTT
CASSLPGSEAFF
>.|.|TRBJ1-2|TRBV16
TGTGCCAGCAGCCAATCAACAGGGCTTGGCTACACCTTC
CASSQSTGLGYTF
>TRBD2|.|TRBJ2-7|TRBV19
TGTGCCAGTAGTCTGGACGTGCGGGGGGGACCGAACGAGCAGTACTTC
CASSLDVRGGPNEQYF
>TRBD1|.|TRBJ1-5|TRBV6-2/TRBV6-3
TGTGCCAGCAGTTCCGGGACAGGGAATCAGCCCCAGCATTTT
CASSSGTGNQPQHF
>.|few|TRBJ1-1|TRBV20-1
TGCAGTGCTAGTTACCGAACCCGGGCTGAAGCTTTCTTT
CSASYRTRAEAFF
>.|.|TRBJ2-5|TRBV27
TGTGCCAGCAGCTCGGGGTCGTGGCAAGAGACCCAGTACTTC
CASSSGSWQETQYF
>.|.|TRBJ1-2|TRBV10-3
TGTGCCATCAGTGCAGAGAGGGTTCTCAGCTATGGCTACACCTTC
CAISAERVLSYGYTF
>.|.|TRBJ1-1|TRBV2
TGTGCCAGCAGGGGAGCCCTGAACACTGAAGCTTTCTTT
CASRGALNTEAFF
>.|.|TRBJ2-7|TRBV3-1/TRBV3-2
TGTGCCAGCAGCCAAAATCAGGGTGTATCCTACGAGCAGTACTTC
CASSQNQGVSYEQYF
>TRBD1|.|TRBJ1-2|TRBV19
TGTGCCAGTAGTCGGACAGGAACTAACTATGGCTACACCTTC
CASSRTGTNYGYTF
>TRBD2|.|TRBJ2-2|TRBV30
TGTGCCTGGAGTTCCCCCGGGACTAGTGTCAGGGAGCTGTTTTTT
CAWSSPGTSVRELFF
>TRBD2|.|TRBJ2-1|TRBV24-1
TGTGCCACCAGTCCTAGCGGGGTCCTCAATGAGCAGTTCTTC
CATSPSGVLNEQFF
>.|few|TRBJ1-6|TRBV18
TGTGCCAGCCAACACCGGCAGGGTGATTCACCCCTCCACTTT
CASQHRQGDSPLHF
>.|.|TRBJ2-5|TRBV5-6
TGTGCCAGCAGCTTGGCCGAAAGCGGGGAGACCCAGTACTTC
CASSLAESGETQYF
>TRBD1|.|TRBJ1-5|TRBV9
TGTGCCAGCAGCGCCGGACAGGGGGCTGATCAGCCCCAGCATTTT
CASSAGQGADQPQHF
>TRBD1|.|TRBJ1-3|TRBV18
TGTGCCAGCTCACCTAGGACAGGGGAGAGCTCTGGGAACACCATATATTTT
CASSPRTGESSGNTIYF
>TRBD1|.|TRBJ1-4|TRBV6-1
TGTGCCAGCAGTGAGGGACAGGGTAATGAAAAACTGTTTTTT
CASSEGQGNEKLFF
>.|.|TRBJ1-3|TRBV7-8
TGTGCCAGCAGCTTAGGTTTAAGAAACACCATATATTTT
CASSLGLRNTIYF
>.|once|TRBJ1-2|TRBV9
TGTGCCAGCAGCGTAGATGGCCGCGGCTACACCTTC
CASSVDGRGYTF
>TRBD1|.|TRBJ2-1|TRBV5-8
TGTGCCAGCAGCTGGGGGACAGGGAGCTCCTACAATGAGCAGTTCTTC
CASSWGTGSSYNEQFF
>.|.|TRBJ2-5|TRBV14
TGTGCCAGCAGCCAATGGAGGGCGGAGACCCAGTACTTC
CASSQWRAETQYF
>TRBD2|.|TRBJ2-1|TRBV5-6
TGTGCCAGCAGCCAAGGGAGCGGGGGGGCCCGTCTCACTGAGCAGTTCTTC
CASSQGSGGARLTEQFF
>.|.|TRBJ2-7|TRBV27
TGTGCCAGCAGTTTTCATCGGGAGAGGGGGGGCGAGCAGTACTTC
CASSFHRERGGEQYF
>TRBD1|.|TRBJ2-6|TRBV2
TGTGCCAGCACGCCCCAGGGGGCTACTGGGGCCAACGTCCTGACTTTC
CASTPQGATGANVLTF
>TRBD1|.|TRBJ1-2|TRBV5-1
TGCGCCAGCAGCGGGCCCGGGGGACAGCCGACCAACAACTATGGCTACACCTTC
CASSGPGGQPTNNYGYTF
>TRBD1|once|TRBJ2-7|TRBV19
TGTGCCAGTAGTACTGGACAGGACATCTCCTACGAGCAGTACTTC
CASSTGQDISYEQYF
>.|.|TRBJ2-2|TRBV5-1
TGCGCCAGCAGCTGGGTCGGGGATTCGGCCGGGGAGCTGTTTTTT
CASSWVGDSAGELFF
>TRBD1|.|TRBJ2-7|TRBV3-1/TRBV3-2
TGTGCCAGCAGCCCCCGGGACAGCTCCTACGAGCAGTACTTC
CASSPRDSSYEQYF
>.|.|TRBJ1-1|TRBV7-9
TGTGCCAGCAGCCAGGTGGGGGGTGTGGTAGGTATGAACACTGAAGCTTTCTTT
CASSQVGGVVGMNTEAFF
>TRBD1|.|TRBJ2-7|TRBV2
TGTGCCAGCAGCTCCTTGACAGGGGGGAACTACGAGCAGTACTTC
CASSSLTGGNYEQYF
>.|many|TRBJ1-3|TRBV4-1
TGCGCCAGCAGCCGAGGGATCCGGGGACATCTACGCTCTGGAAACACCATATATTTT
CASSRGIRGHLRSGNTIYF
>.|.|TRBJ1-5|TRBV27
TGTGCCAGCAGTTTACACGGGCCCGATAGCGGTCAGCCCCAGCATTTT
CASSLHGPDSGQPQHF
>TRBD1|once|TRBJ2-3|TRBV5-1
TGCGCCAGCAGTCAAACAGGGGGCGCGTCAGATACGCAGTATTTT
CASSQTGGASDTQYF
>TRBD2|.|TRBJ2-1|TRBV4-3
TGCGCCAGCAGTCAAGAAGCGGGAAGCGATTACAATGAGCAGTTCTTC
CASSQEAGSDYNEQFF
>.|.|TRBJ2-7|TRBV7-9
TGTGCCAGCAGCCCGCGACCGGAGAACGACGAGCAGTACTTC
CASSPRPENDEQYF
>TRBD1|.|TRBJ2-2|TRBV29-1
TGCAGCGTAGCCGACAGGGCCAACACCGGGGAGCTGTTTTTT
CSVADRANTGELFF
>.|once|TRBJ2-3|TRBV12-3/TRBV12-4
TGTGCCAGCAGTTACAGTCGTTTAGGTACGCAGTATTTT
CASSYSRLGTQYF
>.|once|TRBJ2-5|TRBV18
TGTGCCAGCTCACCCAAAGTCGCCGCGGAGACCCAGTACTTC
CASSPKVAAETQYF
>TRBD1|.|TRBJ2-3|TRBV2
TGTGCCAGCAGTTGGGACAGGGGAACAGATACGCAGTATTTT
CASSWDRGTDTQYF
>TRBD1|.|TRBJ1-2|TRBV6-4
TGTGCCAGCAGTGACTCGGACAGGGCTTATGGCTACACCTTC
CASSDSDRAYGYTF